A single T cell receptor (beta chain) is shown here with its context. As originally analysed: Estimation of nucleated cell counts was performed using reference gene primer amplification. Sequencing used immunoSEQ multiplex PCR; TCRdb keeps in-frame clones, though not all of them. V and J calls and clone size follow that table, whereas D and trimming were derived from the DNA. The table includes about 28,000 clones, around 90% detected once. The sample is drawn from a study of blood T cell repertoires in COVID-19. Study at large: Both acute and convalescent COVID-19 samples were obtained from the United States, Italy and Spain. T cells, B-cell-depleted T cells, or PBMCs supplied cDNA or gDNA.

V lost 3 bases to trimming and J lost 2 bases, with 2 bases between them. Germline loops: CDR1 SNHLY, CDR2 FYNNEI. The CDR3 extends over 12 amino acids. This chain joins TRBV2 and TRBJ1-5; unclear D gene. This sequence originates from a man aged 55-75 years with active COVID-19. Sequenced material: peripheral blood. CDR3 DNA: TGTGCCAGCAGTGACGGCAATCAGCCCCAGCATTTT. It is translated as CASSDGNQPQHF. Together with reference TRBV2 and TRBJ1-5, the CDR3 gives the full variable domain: EPEVTQTPSHQVTQMGQEVILRCVPISNHLYFYWYRQILGQKVEFLVSFYNNEISEKSEIFDDQFSVERPDGSNFTLKIRSTKLEDSAMYFCASSDGNQPQHFGDGTRLSIL.